This T cell receptor (beta chain) originates from a study of T-cell memory formation after mild COVID-19. For the study at large: Across donors, TCR clusters were largely donor specific. Study findings and constraints: Among clones peaking at day 37 in the second wave, SARS-CoV-2 specificity remained unconfirmed. The finding that pre-infection memory included some responding clones suggested that cross-reactive memory joined.

As for this clonotype: Antigen specificity is unknown.

One entry per CDR3 protein, called by TCRdb with MiXCR from the 5' RACE reads. The sample consists of 500,000 to 600,000 distinct CDR3 sequences, approximately 18% of them appearing once. CDR3 length: 14 residues. The germline gives CDR1 LNHDA, CDR2 SQIVND (reference sequence). With V trimmed by 4 bases and J by 7 bases, 5 bases remained unmatched. Sample: PBMCs or a T cell subset sorted from them (not recorded which). The TCR sequence derives from an adult woman who had mild COVID-19 (a few samples of this study predate the infection). Cell type and time point are not known. This chain connects TRBV19 to TRBJ2-1, with TRBD1 identical over 9 bases. CDR3 in DNA: TGTGCCAGTAGTACCTGGACAGGGGTGAATGAGCAGTTCTTC. The encoded protein is CASSTWTGVNEQFF.